This T cell receptor (beta chain) is drawn from a study of cytomegalovirus exposure and HLA in healthy donors. Study details: Earlier, 117 million unique TCR beta sequences were recovered from about 200 million T cells by an analysis. Study-wide results and caveats: Relative to the approximately 700-donor mean, N-insertions were reportedly fewer in an Asian-associated ancestry cluster in a later analysis.

Donors were nominally healthy when sampled, though unrecorded immune exposures were likely. The V end was cut by 7 bases, the J end by 4 bases, with 22 bases between. The germline V gene encodes CDR1 SQVTM and CDR2 ANQGSEA. The CDR3 sequence is 15 residues long. The PCR made use of 60 Vbeta and 13 Jbeta primers. TCRdb's table, derived via immunoSEQ multiplex PCR, lists solely in-frame clones and lacks some. The sample carries 110,000 or so clones, about 80% recorded once. As for this clone: Antigen: not known.

The sample taken for sequencing was PBMCs. V is TRBV29-1 and J is TRBJ1-1, with D perhaps TRBD1 (6 bases). The sequence derives from a man aged 25 to 45 in good health and CMV-seronegative. The CDR3 bases are TGCAGCGCGAACACAGGGTCCTTTGGCGCCACTGAAGCTTTCTTT. Its translation is CSANTGSFGATEAFF. Drawing the rest from reference TRBV29-1 and TRBJ1-1, the complete variable domain is SAVISQKPSRDICQRGTSLTIQCQVDSQVTMMFWYRQQPGQSLTLIATANQGSEATYESGFVIDKFPISRPNLTFSTLTVSNMSPEDSSIYLCSANTGSFGATEAFFGQGTRLTVV.